The 9 T cell receptor beta chains reported below all come from one sample, sequenced in a study of shared T cell receptors in the human thymus. Clones were sequenced by immunoSEQ multiplex PCR, and TCRdb holds only the in-frame ones, with some missing. The data contain about 660,000 clones, 85% to 90% of them seen just once; the ten biggest clones take up approximately 0.011%. A further study also used this sample, focusing on human thymus T cells.

Sample: thymocytes. Receptor source: a boy in the first two years of life with a congenital heart defect.

V is TRBV4-3 and J is TRBJ2-7; the D gene is possibly TRBD1 (6 bases). The CDR3 extends over 19 amino acids. The V end lost 5 bases, the J end lost 3 bases, and 29 bases lay between the germline ends. Germline CDR1 LGHNA, CDR2 YSLEER. The CDR3 protein is CASSSSRDTKSNGVYEQYF. CDR3 nucleotides: TGCGCCAGCAGCTCCAGCCGGGACACGAAATCCAATGGGGTCTACGAGCAGTACTTC.

This sequence joins TRBV13 and TRBJ2-1; tentatively, D is TRBD2 (5 bases). Germline-derived CDR1 and CDR2 are PRHDT and FYEKMQ (reference sequence). V was trimmed by 5 bases and J by 9 bases, leaving 17 bases between them. The CDR3 totals 14 residues. CDR3 sequence reads: CASSPRRSRGEQFF. CDR3 bases: TGTGCCAGCAGCCCCCGACGGTCCCGGGGTGAGCAGTTCTTC.

The chain has TRBV27 and TRBJ2-3; TRBD1 might be the D (5 bases). The V end lost 7 bases, the J end lost 2 bases, and 10 bases lay between the germline ends. CDR1 and CDR2 from the germline V gene are MNHEY and SMNVEV (reference sequence). There are 13 residues in the CDR3. The CDR3 protein is CASTRGHTDTQYF. CDR3 coding DNA: TGTGCCAGCACCCGTGGACACACAGATACGCAGTATTTT.

The V and J genes are TRBV7-2 and TRBJ2-3, with D possibly TRBD2 on 6 matching bases. The CDR3 consists of 13 residues. With 6 bases removed from V and 5 bases from J, the gap between germline ends came to 12 bases. Germline-derived CDR1 and CDR2 are SGHTA and FQGNSA. CDR3 DNA sequence: TGTGCCAGCAGATACCCGGGACTAGATACGCAGTATTTT. Its protein is CASRYPGLDTQYF. Full variable domain (missing parts from reference TRBV7-2 and TRBJ2-3): GAGVSQSPSNKVTEKGKDVELRCDPISGHTALYWYRQSLGQGLEFLIYFQGNSAPDKSGLPSDRFSAERTGGSVSTLTIQRTQQEDSAVYLCASRYPGLDTQYFGPGTRLTVL.

This clone came up a few times. The chain carries TRBV4-3 and TRBJ2-2; tentative D call: TRBD2 (6 bases). CDR1 is LGHNA and CDR2 is YSLEER in the germline V gene. Trimming took off 0 bases at V and 5 bases at J, with 16 bases between the two ends. The CDR3 totals 17 residues. CDR3 nucleotides: TGCGCCAGCAGCCAAGATCGGGCCAGGGCGGGGACCGGGGAGCTGTTTTTT. As protein: CASSQDRARAGTGELFF.

About this clone itself: A read error may produce the germline difference seen at one junction end. This chain connects TRBV11-2 to TRBJ2-7; D unclear. Germline V gene data show CDR1 as SGHAT and CDR2 as FQNNGV. The CDR3 totals 15 residues. In DNA form, the CDR3 reads TGTGCCAGCAGCTTAGAAGACTTGAGGTCCTCCGAGCAGTACTTC. Translating gives CASSLEDLRSSEQYF.

The chain recombines TRBV11-2 with TRBJ2-1, with D unclear. Per the germline V gene, CDR1 is SGHAT and CDR2 is FQNNGV. V lost 5 bases to trimming and J lost 0 bases, with 20 bases between them. The CDR3 loop spans 18 amino acids. The CDR3 region is CASSPLITTGSSYNEQFF. As DNA, the CDR3 is TGTGCCAGCAGCCCTCTAATAACTACCGGAAGCTCCTACAATGAGCAGTTCTTC. Using reference TRBV11-2 and TRBJ2-1 for the parts outside the CDR3, the full variable domain is EAGVAQSPRYKIIEKRQSVAFWCNPISGHATLYWYQQILGQGPKLLIQFQNNGVVDDSQLPKDRFSAERLKGVDSTLKIQPAKLEDSAVYLCASSPLITTGSSYNEQFFGPGTRLTVL.

The V and J genes are TRBV27 and TRBJ1-5, with D possibly TRBD1 on 5 matching bases. V was trimmed by 5 bases and J by 6 bases, leaving 11 bases between them. Per germline, CDR1 MNHEY and CDR2 SMNVEV (reference sequence). The CDR3 length is 13 residues. CDR3 nucleotide sequence: TGTGCCAGCAGTACCCGCCAGGGTCAGCCCCAGCATTTT. Protein: CASSTRQGQPQHF.

The rearrangement joins TRBV6-5 to TRBJ2-7; no reliable D call. The V gene lost 4 bases and the J gene lost 2 bases, with 15 bases spanning the gap. In germline, CDR1 is MNHEY, CDR2 SVGAGI. The CDR3 consists of 15 residues. The CDR3 nucleotides are TGTGCCAGCAGTTGTACCCTCAATAGCCCCTACGAGCAGTACTTC. Its protein product is CASSCTLNSPYEQYF.